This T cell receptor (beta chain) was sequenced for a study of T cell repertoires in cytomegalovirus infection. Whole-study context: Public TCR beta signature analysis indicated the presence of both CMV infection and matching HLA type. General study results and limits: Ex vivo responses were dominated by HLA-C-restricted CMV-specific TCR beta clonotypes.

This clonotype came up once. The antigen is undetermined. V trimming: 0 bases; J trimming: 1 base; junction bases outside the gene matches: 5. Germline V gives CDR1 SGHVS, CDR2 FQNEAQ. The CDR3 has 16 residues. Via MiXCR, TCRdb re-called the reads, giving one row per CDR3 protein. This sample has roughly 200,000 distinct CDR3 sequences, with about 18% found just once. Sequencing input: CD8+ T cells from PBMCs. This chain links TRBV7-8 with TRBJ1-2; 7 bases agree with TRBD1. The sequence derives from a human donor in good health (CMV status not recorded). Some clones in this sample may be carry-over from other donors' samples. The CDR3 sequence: CASSLALDRVNYGYTF. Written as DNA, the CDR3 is TGTGCCAGCAGCTTAGCCCTTGACAGGGTTAACTATGGCTACACCTTC.